This TCR beta chain was captured in a study of T cells in Graves' hyperthyroidism and ophthalmopathy. Germline V lookup: CDR1 SQVTM, CDR2 ANQGSEA. The CDR3 loop spans 15 amino acids. Inclusion characteristics of ophthalmopathy patients comprised a Clinical Activity Score of at least 3, a NOSPECS grade of at least 4, and duration under 3 months. To note about this clonotype: A junction boundary mismatches the germline segment, possibly from a read error.

The CDR3 regions of TCR beta were amplified from RNA transcripts. TCR CDR3 underwent first-round RT-PCR with the HTBI primer set. A single record per CDR3 protein comes from TCRdb applying MiXCR to the multiplex PCR reads. The table records roughly 290,000 distinct CDR3 sequences, 15% to 20% of them present only once. The receptor was isolated from a woman in her sixties or seventies with Graves' ophthalmopathy. The material sequenced was blood. The J gene is TRBJ2-2, the V gene TRBV29-1; 8 bases align to TRBD1. The CDR3 sequence is CSATPQGGGTGELFF. The CDR3 coding sequence is TGCAGCGCCACCCCACAGGGGGGAGGAACCGGGGAGCTGTTCTTT.